This T cell receptor beta chain was sequenced for a study of identical twins. Findings and limits, study-wide: Analyses of zero insertions could, in part, be confounded by invariant MAIT and iNKT cells. Fewer insertions characterized abundant cord blood beta clonotypes, whereas memory repertoires showed none.

TCRdb passed the 5' RACE reads through MiXCR, listing each CDR3 protein once. The sample carries around 340,000 distinct CDR3 sequences, roughly 9% recorded once. Per germline, CDR1 SGHTA and CDR2 FQGNSA. The CDR3 sequence is 12 residues long. With 3 bases removed from V and 6 bases from J, the gap between germline ends came to 9 bases. This clonotype was observed a few times. Its antigen is not identified. The chain carries TRBV7-2 and TRBJ2-7; a weak D match, TRBD2 (6 bases). Source material: naive T cells sorted from blood. The source is a woman aged 50 to 65 in good health. This CDR3 is CASSFPGGEQYF. The CDR3 region has the DNA TGTGCCAGCAGCTTCCCCGGGGGCGAGCAGTACTTC.